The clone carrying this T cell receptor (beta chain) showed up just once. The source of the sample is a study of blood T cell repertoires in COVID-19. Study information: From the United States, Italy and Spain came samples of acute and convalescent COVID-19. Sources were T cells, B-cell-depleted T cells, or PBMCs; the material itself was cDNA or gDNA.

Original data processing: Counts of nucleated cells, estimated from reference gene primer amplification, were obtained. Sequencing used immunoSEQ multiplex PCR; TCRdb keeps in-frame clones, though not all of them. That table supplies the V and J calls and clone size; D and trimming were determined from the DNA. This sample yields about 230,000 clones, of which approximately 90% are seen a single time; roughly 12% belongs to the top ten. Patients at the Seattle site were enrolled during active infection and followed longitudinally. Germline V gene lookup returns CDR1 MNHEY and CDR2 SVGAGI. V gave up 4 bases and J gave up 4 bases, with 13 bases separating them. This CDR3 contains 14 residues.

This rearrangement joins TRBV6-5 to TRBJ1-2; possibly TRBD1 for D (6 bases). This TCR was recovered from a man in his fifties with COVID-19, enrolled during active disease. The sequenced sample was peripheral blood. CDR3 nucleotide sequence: TGTGCCAGCAGTTCCCCAGGGGATGGCTATGGCTACACCTTC. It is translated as CASSSPGDGYGYTF.